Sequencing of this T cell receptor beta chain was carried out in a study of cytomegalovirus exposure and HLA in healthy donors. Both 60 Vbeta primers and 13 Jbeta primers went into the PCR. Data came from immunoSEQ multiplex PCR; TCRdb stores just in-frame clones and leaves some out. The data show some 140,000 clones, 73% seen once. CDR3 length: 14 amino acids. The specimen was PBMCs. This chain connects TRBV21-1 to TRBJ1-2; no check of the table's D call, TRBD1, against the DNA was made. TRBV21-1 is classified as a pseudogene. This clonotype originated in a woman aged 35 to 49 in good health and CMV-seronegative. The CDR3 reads CASSKKVPGIGYTF. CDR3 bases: TGTGCCAGCAGCAAAAAGGTTCCAGGGATTGGCTACACCTTC.